This passage covers 3 T cell receptor beta chains from one sample sequenced in a study of spatial heterogeneity in lung cancer. Study-wide findings and caveats: Mutation tallies in tumors tracked expanded intratumoral alpha and beta TCR counts.

The time point: sample taken at primary tumor resection. TCRdb independently ran MiXCR on the 5' RACE reads; one entry per CDR3 protein. The data contain some 9,300 distinct CDR3 sequences, 45% to 65% of them seen just once; the ten biggest clones take up more than 25%. The antigens these receptors bind are not known. The source material was lung tumor tissue, sampled at surgery. The receptors originated from a female donor with early-stage non-small cell lung cancer.

Comments on this clonotype: The library was prepared for alpha chains; this beta chain is a stray read, so its frequency means little. The chain has TRBV30 and TRBJ1-5; D is uncertain. Germline values: CDR1 GTSNPN, CDR2 SVGIG (reference sequence). This CDR3 has 12 amino acids. V lost 3 bases and J lost 8, with 11 bases in between. In DNA form, the CDR3 reads TGTGCCTGGAGCGATCAAGGAAAGCCCCAGCATTTT. It is translated as CAWSDQGKPQHF.

Comment on this clonotype: Since the library was made to target alpha chains, this beta chain is a stray read and its abundance is not meaningful. Here the CDR3 reads CASRSGQARKEKLFF. In nucleotides, the CDR3 is TGTGCCAGCAGGAGTGGACAAGCTAGGAAGGAAAAACTGTTTTTT. J is TRBJ1-4 and V is TRBV12-3 or TRBV12-4, with D perhaps TRBD1 (5 bases). The V gene lost 6 bases and the J gene lost 8 bases, with 19 bases spanning the gap. This CDR3 comprises 15 residues.

On this clonotype itself: Because the library targeted alpha chains, this beta chain is an off-target read whose size means little. J is TRBJ1-2 and V is TRBV6-1, with 7 bases fitting TRBD1. The V and J ends lost 7 bases and 0 bases, in that order; junction bases with no gene match: 5. This CDR3 is built from 14 residues. Germline V gene lookup returns CDR1 MNHNS and CDR2 SASEGT. This CDR3 is CASIGGPPNYGYTF. The CDR3 DNA sequence: TGTGCCAGCATAGGGGGCCCTCCTAACTATGGCTACACCTTC.